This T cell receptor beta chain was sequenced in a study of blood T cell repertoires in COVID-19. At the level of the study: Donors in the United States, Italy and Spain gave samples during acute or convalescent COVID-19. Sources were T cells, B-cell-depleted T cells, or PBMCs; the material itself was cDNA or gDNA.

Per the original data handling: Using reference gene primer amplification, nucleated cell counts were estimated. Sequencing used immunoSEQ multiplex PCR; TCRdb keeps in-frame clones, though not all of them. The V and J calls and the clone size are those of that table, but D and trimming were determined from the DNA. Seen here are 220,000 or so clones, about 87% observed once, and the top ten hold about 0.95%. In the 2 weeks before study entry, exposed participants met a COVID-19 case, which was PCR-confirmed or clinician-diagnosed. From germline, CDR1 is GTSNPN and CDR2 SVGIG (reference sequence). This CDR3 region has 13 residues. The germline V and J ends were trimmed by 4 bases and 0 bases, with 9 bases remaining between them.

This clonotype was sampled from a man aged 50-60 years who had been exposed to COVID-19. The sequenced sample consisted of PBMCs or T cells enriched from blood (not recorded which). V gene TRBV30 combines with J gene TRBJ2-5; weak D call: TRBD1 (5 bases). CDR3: CAWTGSDQETQYF. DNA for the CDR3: TGTGCCTGGACAGGGTCGGACCAAGAGACCCAGTACTTC.